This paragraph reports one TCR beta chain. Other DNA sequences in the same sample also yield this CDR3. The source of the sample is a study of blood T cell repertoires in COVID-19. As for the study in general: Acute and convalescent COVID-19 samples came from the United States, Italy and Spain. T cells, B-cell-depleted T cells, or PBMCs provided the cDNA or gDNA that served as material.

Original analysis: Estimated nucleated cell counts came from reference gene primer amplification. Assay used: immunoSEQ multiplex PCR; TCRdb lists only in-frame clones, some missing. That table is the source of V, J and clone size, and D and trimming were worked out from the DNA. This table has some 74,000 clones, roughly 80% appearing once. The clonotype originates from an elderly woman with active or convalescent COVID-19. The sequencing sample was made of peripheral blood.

The CDR3: CASRRTGSNQPQHF. CDR3 sequence (DNA): TGTGCCAGCAGGAGGACAGGGAGCAATCAGCCCCAGCATTTT. This chain connects TRBV27 to TRBJ1-5, with 8 bases aligning to TRBD1. CDR3 length equals 14 residues. The germline V gene has CDR1 MNHEY and CDR2 SMNVEV (reference sequence). V trimming: 6 bases; J trimming: 1 base; junction bases outside the gene matches: 2.